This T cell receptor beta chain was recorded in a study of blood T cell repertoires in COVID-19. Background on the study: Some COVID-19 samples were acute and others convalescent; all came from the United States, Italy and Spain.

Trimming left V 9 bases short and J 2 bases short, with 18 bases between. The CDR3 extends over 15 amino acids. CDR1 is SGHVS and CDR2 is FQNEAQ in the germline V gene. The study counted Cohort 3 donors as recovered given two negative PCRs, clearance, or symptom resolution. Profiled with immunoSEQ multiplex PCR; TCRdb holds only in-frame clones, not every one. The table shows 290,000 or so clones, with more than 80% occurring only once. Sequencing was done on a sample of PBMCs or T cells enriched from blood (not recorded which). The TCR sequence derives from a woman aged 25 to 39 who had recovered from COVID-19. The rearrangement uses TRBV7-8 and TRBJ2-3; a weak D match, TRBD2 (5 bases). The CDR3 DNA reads TGTGCCAGTTCCGCCGTAGAGGGTGACACAGATACGCAGTATTTT. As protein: CASSAVEGDTDTQYF.